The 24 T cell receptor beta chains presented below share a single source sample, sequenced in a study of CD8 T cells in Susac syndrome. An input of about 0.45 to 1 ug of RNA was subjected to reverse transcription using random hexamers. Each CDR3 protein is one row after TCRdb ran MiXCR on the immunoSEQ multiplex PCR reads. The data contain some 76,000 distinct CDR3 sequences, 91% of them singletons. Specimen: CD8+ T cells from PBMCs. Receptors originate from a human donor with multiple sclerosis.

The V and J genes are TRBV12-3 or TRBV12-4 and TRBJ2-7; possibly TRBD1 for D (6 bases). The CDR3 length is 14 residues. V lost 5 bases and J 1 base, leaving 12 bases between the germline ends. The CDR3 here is CASSPLGTSYEQYF. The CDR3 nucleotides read TGTGCCAGCAGTCCACTTGGGACATCCTACGAGCAGTACTTC.

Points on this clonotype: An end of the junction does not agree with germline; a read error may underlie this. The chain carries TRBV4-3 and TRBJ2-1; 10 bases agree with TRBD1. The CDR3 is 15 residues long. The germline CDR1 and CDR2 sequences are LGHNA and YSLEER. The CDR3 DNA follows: TGCACCAGCAGCCAAGTGGGACAGGGGTACAATGAGCAGTTCTTC. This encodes CTSSQVGQGYNEQFF.

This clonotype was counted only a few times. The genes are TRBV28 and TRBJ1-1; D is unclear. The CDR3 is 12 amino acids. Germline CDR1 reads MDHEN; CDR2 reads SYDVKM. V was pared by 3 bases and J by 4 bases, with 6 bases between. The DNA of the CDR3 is TGTGCCAGCAGTTTGGGCCCCACTGAAGCTTTCTTT. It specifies CASSLGPTEAFF.

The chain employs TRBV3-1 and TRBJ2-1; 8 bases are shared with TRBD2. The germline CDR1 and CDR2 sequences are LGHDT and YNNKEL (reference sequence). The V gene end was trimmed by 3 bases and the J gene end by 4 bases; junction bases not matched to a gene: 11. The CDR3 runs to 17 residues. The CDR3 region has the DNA TGTGCCAGCAGCCAGGGAACCCTAGCGGGTGGGTACAATGAGCAGTTCTTC. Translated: CASSQGTLAGGYNEQFF.

The CDR3 protein is CSGLLAYQETQYF. CDR3 DNA sequence: TGCAGCGGGTTATTAGCGTACCAAGAGACCCAGTACTTC. The chain links TRBV29-1 to TRBJ2-5; a possible D gene is TRBD2 (5 bases). The germline CDR1 and CDR2 sequences are SQVTM and ANQGSEA. This CDR3 is 13 amino acids long. V lost 7 bases, J lost 0 bases, and 12 bases lay in between.

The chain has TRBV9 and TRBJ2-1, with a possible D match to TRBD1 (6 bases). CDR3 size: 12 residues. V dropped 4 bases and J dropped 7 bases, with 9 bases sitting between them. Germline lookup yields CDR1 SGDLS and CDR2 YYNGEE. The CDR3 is CASSQQGNEQFF. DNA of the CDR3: TGTGCCAGCAGCCAGCAGGGGAATGAGCAGTTCTTC.

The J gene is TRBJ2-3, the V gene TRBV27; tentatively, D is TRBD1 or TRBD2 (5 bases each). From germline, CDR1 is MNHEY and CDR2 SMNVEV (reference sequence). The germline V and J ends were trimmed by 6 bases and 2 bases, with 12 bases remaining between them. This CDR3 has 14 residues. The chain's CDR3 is CASSRGVITDTQYF. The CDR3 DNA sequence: TGTGCCAGCAGCCGAGGGGTTATCACAGATACGCAGTATTTT.

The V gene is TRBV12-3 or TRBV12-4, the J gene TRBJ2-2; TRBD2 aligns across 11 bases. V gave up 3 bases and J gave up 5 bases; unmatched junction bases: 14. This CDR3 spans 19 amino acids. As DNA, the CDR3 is TGTGCCAGCAGTTTCGGGAGGGGGCGACTAGCGGGATCGACCGGGGAGCTGTTTTTT. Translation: CASSFGRGRLAGSTGELFF.

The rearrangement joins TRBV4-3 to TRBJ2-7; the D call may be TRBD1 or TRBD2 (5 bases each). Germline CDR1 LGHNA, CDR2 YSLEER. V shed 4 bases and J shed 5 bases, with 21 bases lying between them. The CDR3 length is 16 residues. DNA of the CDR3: TGCGCCAGCAGCCGGGACGGCCAAGGGAGTCTCAACGAGCAGTACTTC. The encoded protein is CASSRDGQGSLNEQYF.

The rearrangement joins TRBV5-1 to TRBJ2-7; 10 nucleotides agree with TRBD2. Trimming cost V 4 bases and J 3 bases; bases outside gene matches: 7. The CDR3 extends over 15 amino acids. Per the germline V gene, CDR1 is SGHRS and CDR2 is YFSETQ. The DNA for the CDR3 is TGCGCCAGCAGCATCGCTAGCGGGAGTGACTACGAGCAGTACTTC. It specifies CASSIASGSDYEQYF.

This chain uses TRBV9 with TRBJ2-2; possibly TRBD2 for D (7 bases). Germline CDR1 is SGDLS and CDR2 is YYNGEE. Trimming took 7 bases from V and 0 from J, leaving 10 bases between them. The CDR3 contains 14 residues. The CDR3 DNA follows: TGTGCCAGCGGGGGGGCCTCGAACACCGGGGAGCTGTTTTTT. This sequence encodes CASGGASNTGELFF.

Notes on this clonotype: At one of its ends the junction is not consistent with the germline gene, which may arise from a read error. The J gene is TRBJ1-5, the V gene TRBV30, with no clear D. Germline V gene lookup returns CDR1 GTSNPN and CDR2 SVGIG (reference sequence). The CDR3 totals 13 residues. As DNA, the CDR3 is TGTGCCTGGAGTTGGGGTAGCAATCAGCCGCAGCATTTT. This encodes CAWSWGSNQPQHF. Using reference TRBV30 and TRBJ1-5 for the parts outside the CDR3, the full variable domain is SQTIHQWPATLVQPVGSPLSLECTVEGTSNPNLYWYRQAAGRGLQLLFYSVGIGQISSEVPQNLSASRPQDRQFILSSKKLLLSDSGFYLCAWSWGSNQPQHFGDGTRLSIL.

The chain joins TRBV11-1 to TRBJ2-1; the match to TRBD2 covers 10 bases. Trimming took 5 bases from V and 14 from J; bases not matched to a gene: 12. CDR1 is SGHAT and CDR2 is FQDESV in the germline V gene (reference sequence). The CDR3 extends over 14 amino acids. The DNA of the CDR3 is TGTGCCAGCAGCCCCCGGACTAGCGGCAGGGGGGAGTTCTTC. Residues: CASSPRTSGRGEFF.

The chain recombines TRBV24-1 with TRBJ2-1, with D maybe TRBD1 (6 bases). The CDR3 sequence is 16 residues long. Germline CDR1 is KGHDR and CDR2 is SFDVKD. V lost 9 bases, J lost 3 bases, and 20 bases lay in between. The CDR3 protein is CATAGARDTFYNEQFF. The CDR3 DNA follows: TGTGCCACCGCAGGAGCTCGGGACACTTTCTACAATGAGCAGTTCTTC.

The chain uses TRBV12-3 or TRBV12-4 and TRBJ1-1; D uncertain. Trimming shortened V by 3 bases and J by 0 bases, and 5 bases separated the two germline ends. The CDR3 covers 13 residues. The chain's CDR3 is CASSLGLNTEAFF. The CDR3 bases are TGTGCCAGCAGTTTGGGTTTGAACACTGAAGCTTTCTTT.

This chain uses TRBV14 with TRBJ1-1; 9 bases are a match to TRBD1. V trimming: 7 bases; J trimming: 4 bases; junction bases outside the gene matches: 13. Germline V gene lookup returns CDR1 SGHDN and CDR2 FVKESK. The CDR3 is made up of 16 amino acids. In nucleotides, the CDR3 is TGTGCCAGCACCACCCAGAACAGGGGGCAGGCCACTGAAGCTTTCTTT. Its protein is CASTTQNRGQATEAFF.

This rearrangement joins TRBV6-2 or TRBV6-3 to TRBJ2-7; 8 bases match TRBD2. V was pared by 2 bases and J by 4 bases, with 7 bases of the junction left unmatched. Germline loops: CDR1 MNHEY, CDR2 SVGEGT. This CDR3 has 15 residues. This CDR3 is CASSYVPGGHYEQYF. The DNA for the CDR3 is TGTGCCAGCAGTTACGTTCCGGGGGGGCATTACGAGCAGTACTTC.

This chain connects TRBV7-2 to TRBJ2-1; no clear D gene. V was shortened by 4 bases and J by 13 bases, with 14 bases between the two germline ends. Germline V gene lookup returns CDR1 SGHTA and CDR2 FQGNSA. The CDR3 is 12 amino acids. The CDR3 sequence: CASSYSGPLQFF. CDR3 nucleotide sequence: TGTGCCAGCAGCTATTCCGGGCCCCTCCAGTTCTTC.

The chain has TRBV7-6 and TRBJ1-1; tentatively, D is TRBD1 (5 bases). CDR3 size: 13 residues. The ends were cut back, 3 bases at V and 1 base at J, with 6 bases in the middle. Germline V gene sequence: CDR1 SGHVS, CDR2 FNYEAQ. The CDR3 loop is CASSFQGNTEAFF. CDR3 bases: TGTGCCAGCAGCTTCCAGGGGAACACTGAAGCTTTCTTT. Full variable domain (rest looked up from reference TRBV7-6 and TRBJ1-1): GAGVSQSPRYKVTKRGQDVALRCDPISGHVSLYWYRQALGQGPEFLTYFNYEAQQDKSGLPNDRFSAERPEGSISTLTIQRTEQRDSAMYRCASSFQGNTEAFFGQGTRLTVV.

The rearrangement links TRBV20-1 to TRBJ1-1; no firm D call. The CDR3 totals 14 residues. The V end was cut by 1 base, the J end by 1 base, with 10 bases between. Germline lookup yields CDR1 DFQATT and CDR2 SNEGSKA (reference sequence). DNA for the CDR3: TGCAGTGCTAGAGGTTTATGGGAGAACACTGAAGCTTTCTTT. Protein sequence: CSARGLWENTEAFF.

The CDR3 region is CSARVYNEQFF. The CDR3 nucleotides are TGCAGTGCTAGAGTCTACAATGAGCAGTTCTTC. V and J are TRBV20-1 and TRBJ2-1; D gene ambiguous. Trimming took off 1 base at V and 3 bases at J, with 1 base between the two ends. Germline CDR1 and CDR2: DFQATT and SNEGSKA (reference sequence). This CDR3 contains 11 residues.

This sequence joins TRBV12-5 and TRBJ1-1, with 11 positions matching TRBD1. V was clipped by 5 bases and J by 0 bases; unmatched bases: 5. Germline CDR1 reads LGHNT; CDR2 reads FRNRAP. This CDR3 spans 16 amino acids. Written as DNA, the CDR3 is TGTGCTAGTGGTCCCGGGACAGGGGGATTGAACACTGAAGCTTTCTTT. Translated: CASGPGTGGLNTEAFF.

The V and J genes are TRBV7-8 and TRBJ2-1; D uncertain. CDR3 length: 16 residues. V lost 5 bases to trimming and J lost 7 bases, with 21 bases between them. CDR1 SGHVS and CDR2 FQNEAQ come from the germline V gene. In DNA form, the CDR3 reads TGTGCCAGCAGCAACCTAATTAGGGCGGATCGAAATGAGCAGTTCTTC. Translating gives CASSNLIRADRNEQFF. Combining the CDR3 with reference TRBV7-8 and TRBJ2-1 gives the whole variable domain GAGVSQSPRYKVAKRGQDVALRCDPISGHVSLFWYQQALGQGPEFLTYFQNEAQLDKSGLPSDRFFAERPEGSVSTLKIQRTQQEDSAVYLCASSNLIRADRNEQFFGPGTRLTVL.

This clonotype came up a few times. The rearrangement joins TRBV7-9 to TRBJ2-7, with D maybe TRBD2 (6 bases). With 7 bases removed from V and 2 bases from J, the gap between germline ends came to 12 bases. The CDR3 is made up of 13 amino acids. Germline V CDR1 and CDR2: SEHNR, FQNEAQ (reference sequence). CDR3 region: CASNGGAAYEQYF. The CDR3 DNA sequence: TGTGCCAGCAACGGAGGGGCCGCCTACGAGCAGTACTTC.